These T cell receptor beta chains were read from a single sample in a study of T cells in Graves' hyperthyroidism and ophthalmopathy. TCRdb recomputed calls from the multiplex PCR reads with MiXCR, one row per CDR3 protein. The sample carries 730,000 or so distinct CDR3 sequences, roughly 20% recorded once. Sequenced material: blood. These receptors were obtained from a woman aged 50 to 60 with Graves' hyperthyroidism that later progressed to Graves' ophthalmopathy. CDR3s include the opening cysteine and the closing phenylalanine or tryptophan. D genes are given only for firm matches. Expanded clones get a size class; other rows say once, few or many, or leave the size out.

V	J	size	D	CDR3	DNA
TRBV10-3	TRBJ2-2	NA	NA	CAISTQGFDTRELFF	TGTGCCATCAGCACCCAGGGATTCGACACCCGGGAGCTGTTTTTT
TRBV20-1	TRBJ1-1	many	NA	CSARARVGTEAFF	TGCAGTGCTAGGGCCCGGGTGGGCACTGAAGCTTTCTTT
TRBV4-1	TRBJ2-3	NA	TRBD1	CASSQVPGGIDTQYF	TGCGCCAGCAGCCAAGTACCAGGGGGCATAGATACGCAGTATTTT
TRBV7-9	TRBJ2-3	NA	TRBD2	CASSLEARTSGRTDTQYF	TGTGCCAGCAGCTTAGAGGCCCGAACTAGCGGACGCACAGATACGCAGTATTTT
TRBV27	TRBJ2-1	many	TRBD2	CASTRLAGVDNEQFF	TGTGCCAGCACTCGACTAGCGGGGGTGGACAATGAGCAGTTCTTC
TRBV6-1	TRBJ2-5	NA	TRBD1	CASRNRGDRETQYF	TGTGCCAGCAGGAACAGGGGGGATAGGGAGACCCAGTACTTC
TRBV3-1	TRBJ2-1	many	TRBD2	CASTNGGGGLFEQFF	TGTGCCAGCACCAATGGAGGCGGGGGGTTATTTGAGCAGTTCTTC
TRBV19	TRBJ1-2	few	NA	CASSGQGGANYGYTF	TGTGCCAGTTCGGGGCAGGGAGGAGCTAACTATGGCTACACCTTC
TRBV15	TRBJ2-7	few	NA	CATSRDVGYEQYF	TGTGCCACCAGCAGAGATGTGGGTTACGAGCAGTACTTC
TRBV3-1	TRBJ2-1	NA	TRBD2	CASSPLTSGANNEQFF	TGTGCCAGCAGCCCACTGACTAGCGGGGCGAACAATGAGCAGTTCTTC
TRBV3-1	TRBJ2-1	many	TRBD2	CASSQASGRHNEQFF	TGTGCCAGCAGCCAAGCTAGCGGGAGACACAATGAGCAGTTCTTC
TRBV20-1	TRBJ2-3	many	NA	CSANLGGGATDTQYF	TGCAGTGCTAATCTAGGAGGGGGAGCCACAGATACGCAGTATTTT
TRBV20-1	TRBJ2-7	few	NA	CSARDYQAAYEQYF	TGCAGTGCTAGAGATTACCAGGCGGCCTACGAGCAGTACTTC
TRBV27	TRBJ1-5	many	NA	CASSPTVLSNQPQHF	TGTGCCAGCAGTCCCACGGTCCTTAGCAATCAGCCCCAGCATTTT
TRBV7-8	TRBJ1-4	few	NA	CASSLVARRSTNEKLFF	TGTGCCAGCAGCTTAGTGGCCAGGAGATCAACTAATGAAAAACTGTTTTTT
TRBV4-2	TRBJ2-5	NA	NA	CASSQDRARGSETQYF	TGTGCCAGCAGCCAAGATCGGGCTAGGGGTTCCGAGACCCAGTACTTC
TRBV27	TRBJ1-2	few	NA	CASSGGWTTLDGYTF	TGTGCCAGCAGTGGAGGTTGGACCACGCTCGATGGCTACACCTTC
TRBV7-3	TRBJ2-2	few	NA	CASSLIVNPDEVLFF	TGTGCCAGCAGCTTAATTGTCAATCCTGACGAGGTGCTGTTTTTT
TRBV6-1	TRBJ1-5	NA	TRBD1	CASSEAGTGSHQPQHF	TGTGCCAGCAGTGAAGCCGGGACAGGGAGCCATCAGCCCCAGCATTTT
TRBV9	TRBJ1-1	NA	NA	CASSEAVENTEAFF	TGTGCCAGCAGCGAGGCGGTGGAGAACACTGAAGCTTTCTTT
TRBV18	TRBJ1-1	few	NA	CASSPGGSDTEAFF	TGTGCCAGCTCACCAGGGGGGTCGGACACTGAAGCTTTCTTT
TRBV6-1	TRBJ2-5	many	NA	CASSYQPGTGETQYF	TGTGCCAGCAGTTATCAACCGGGGACGGGAGAGACCCAGTACTTC
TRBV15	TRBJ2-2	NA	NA	CATSRGTGELFF	TGTGCCACCAGCAGGGGCACCGGGGAGCTGTTTTTT
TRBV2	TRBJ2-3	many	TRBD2	CASSGLADTQYF	TGTGCCAGCAGTGGACTAGCCGATACGCAGTATTTT
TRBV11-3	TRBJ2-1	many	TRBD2	CASSALAGGRGEQFF	TGTGCCAGCAGCGCACTAGCGGGGGGAAGGGGAGAGCAGTTCTTC
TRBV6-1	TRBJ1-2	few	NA	CASSEMWIGFYGYTF	TGTGCCAGCAGTGAAATGTGGATAGGATTCTATGGCTACACCTTC
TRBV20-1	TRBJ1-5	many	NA	CSASRGLLNQPQHF	TGCAGTGCTAGTCGAGGCCTGCTCAATCAGCCCCAGCATTTT
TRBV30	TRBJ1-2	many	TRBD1	CAWSATGAYGYTF	TGTGCCTGGAGTGCTACAGGGGCATATGGCTACACCTTC
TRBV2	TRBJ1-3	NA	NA	CASRAWTVFSGNTIYF	TGTGCCAGCAGAGCCTGGACGGTCTTCTCTGGAAACACCATATATTTT
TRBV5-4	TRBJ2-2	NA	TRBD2	CASSSGTSGGLSTGELFF	TGTGCCAGCAGCTCCGGGACTAGCGGGGGTCTGAGCACCGGGGAGCTGTTTTTT
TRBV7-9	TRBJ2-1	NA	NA	CASSLASRERQFF	TGTGCCAGCAGCTTAGCTAGCAGGGAGCGGCAGTTCTTC
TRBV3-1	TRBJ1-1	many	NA	CASSLSGRDTEAFF	TGTGCCAGCAGCCTTTCCGGTAGGGACACTGAAGCTTTCTTT
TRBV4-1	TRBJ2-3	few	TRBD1	CASSPPGQGLNTQYF	TGCGCCAGCAGCCCCCCGGGACAGGGGCTAAATACGCAGTATTTT
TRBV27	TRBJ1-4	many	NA	CASSAAWGLGEKLFF	TGTGCCAGCAGTGCCGCCTGGGGTCTGGGTGAAAAACTGTTTTTT
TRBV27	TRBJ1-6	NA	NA	CASSSKTLPNSPLHF	TGTGCCAGCAGTTCGAAGACCCTCCCAAATTCACCCCTCCACTTT
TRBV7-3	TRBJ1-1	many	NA	CASSFSTRGGTEAFF	TGTGCCAGCAGCTTTAGTACGAGAGGCGGAACTGAAGCTTTCTTT
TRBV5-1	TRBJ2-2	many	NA	CASSRGHNTGELFF	TGCGCCAGCAGCCGGGGACATAACACCGGGGAGCTGTTTTTT
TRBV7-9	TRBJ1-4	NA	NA	CASSLEAGLRLNEKLFF	TGTGCCAGCAGCTTAGAAGCGGGCCTTAGACTAAATGAAAAACTGTTTTTT
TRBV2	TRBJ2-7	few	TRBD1	CASSERRRGSSYEQYF	TGTGCCAGCAGTGAACGGCGCAGGGGGAGCTCCTACGAGCAGTACTTC
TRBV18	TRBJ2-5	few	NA	CASSPPNRVREETQYF	TGTGCCAGCTCACCACCAAACAGGGTCCGGGAAGAGACCCAGTACTTC
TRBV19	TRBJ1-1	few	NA	CASREGSATEAFF	TGTGCCAGTAGAGAGGGTTCAGCCACTGAAGCTTTCTTT